The sample holds many counts of the clone carrying this T cell receptor beta chain. TCRdb fed the RACE reads into MiXCR, producing one record per CDR3 protein. The sample yields some 400,000 distinct CDR3 sequences, approximately 5.1% seen once. This record comes from a study of human T cells and chemical hapten exposure. Sample time point: pre-sensitization, week 0. Noted treatment: therapeutic diphenylcyclopropenone sensitization with weekly scalp DPC. The sequencing here drew on whole blood, taken in connection with sensitization to the hapten diphenylcyclopropenone (DPC). The origin of this receptor is a woman in her fifties or sixties with alopecia areata. Some clones in this sample may be carry-over from other donors' samples.

This CDR3 reads CASSQGVRETEAFF. For the CDR3, the DNA is TGCGCCAGCAGCCAAGGCGTGAGGGAGACTGAAGCTTTCTTT. The gene calls are TRBV4-3 and TRBJ1-1; D remains ambiguous. Trimming took off 1 base at V and 5 bases at J, with 11 bases between the two ends. The CDR3 totals 14 residues. Germline CDR1 reads LGHNA; CDR2 reads YSLEER.